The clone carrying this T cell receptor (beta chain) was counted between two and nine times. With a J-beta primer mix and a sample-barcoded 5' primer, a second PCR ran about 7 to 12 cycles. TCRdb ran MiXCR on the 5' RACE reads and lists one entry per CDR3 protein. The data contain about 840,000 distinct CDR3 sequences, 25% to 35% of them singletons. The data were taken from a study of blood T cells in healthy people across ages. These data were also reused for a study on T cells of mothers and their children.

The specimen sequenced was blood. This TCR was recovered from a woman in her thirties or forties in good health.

This CDR3 reads CASSVGQQNGYTF. The CDR3 DNA follows: TGTGCCAGCAGTGTGGGACAGCAGAATGGCTACACCTTC. The chain uses TRBV2 and TRBJ1-2, with 7 bases aligning to TRBD1. Germline CDR1 reads SNHLY; CDR2 reads FYNNEI. The CDR3 has 13 amino acids. With 4 bases clipped from V and 6 bases from J, the junction kept 5 bases outside the gene matches.